This section outlines one T cell receptor (beta chain) sequence together with its context. These data come from a study of blood T cell repertoires in COVID-19. The overall study: Both acute and convalescent COVID-19 samples were obtained from the United States, Italy and Spain. T cells, B-cell-depleted T cells, or PBMCs supplied cDNA or gDNA.

In the authors' methods: For nucleated cells, counts were estimated from reference gene primer amplification. Assay used: immunoSEQ multiplex PCR; TCRdb lists only in-frame clones, some missing. The V and J calls and clone size were taken over from that table, and D and trimming were inferred from the DNA. The repertoire holds 100,000 or so clones, with around 87% as singletons. Germline CDR1 SGHRS, CDR2 YFSETQ. This CDR3 region has 14 residues. The ends lost 7 bases at V and 4 bases at J; junction bases unmatched: 9. Seattle patient enrollment occurred during active infection, with longitudinal follow-up thereafter.

V is TRBV5-1 and J is TRBJ2-5, with TRBD1 matching 8 bases. Source material: peripheral blood. This TCR derives from a woman between 50 and 59 years old with COVID-19, enrolled during active disease. The CDR3 loop reads CASGGQGGIETQYF. The DNA for the CDR3 is TGCGCCAGCGGCGGACAGGGCGGCATAGAGACCCAGTACTTC.